Below are 29 T cell receptor beta chains sequenced from a single sample in a study of blood T cell repertoires in COVID-19. Only in-frame clones appear in the TCRdb table, and some are missing; sequencing was by immunoSEQ multiplex PCR. The data contain about 98,000 clones, 78% of them singletons. The material sequenced was peripheral blood. Receptors were obtained from a man between 60 and 70 years old with active or convalescent COVID-19.

This clone came up once. The chain recombines TRBV19 with TRBJ2-5; D might be TRBD1 (6 bases). The CDR3 extends over 15 amino acids. Trimming stripped 5 bases from V and 1 base from J, with 14 bases between. Germline V gene sequence: CDR1 LNHDA, CDR2 SQIVND (reference sequence). The CDR3: CASSPLLGGQETQYF. CDR3 in DNA: TGTGCCAGTAGTCCTCTACTAGGGGGCCAAGAGACCCAGTACTTC.

The chain uses TRBV5-6 and TRBJ1-3, with TRBD1 matching over 7 bases. Per germline, CDR1 SGHDT and CDR2 YYEEEE. The CDR3 runs 15 residues. Trimming cost V 4 bases and J 4 bases; bases outside gene matches: 8. The DNA for the CDR3 is TGTGCCAGCAGCATCCGACAGGGCGCGGGAAACACCATATATTTT. Translating gives CASSIRQGAGNTIYF.

There are a few counts of this clone. The rearrangement links TRBV20-1 to TRBJ2-7; unclear D gene. V dropped 3 bases and J dropped 2 bases, with 8 bases sitting between them. This CDR3 has 12 residues. Germline lookup yields CDR1 DFQATT and CDR2 SNEGSKA (reference sequence). The CDR3 sequence is CSASLLTYEQYF. The CDR3 nucleotides are TGCAGTGCTAGTCTCCTTACCTACGAGCAGTACTTC.

This clone appeared a few times. This chain links TRBV14 with TRBJ2-1; TRBD2 matches at 10 bases. Germline V gives CDR1 SGHDN, CDR2 FVKESK. V was pared by 1 base and J by 0 bases, with 0 bases of the junction left unmatched. The CDR3 loop spans 16 amino acids. CDR3 nucleotide sequence: TGTGCCAGCAGCCAAGCTAGCGGGAGCTCCTACAATGAGCAGTTCTTC. This gives the protein CASSQASGSSYNEQFF.

This sequence joins TRBV29-1 and TRBJ2-3; 7 bases align to TRBD2. The CDR3 extends over 14 amino acids. CDR1 SQVTM and CDR2 ANQGSEA come from the germline V gene. Trimming cost V 4 bases and J 4 bases; bases outside gene matches: 8. The CDR3 region has the DNA TGCAGCGTTGGGCGGGGGTCTCCTCCAGATACGCAGTATTTT. Translation gives CSVGRGSPPDTQYF.

The J gene is TRBJ2-7, the V gene TRBV2; the D gene is possibly TRBD2 (5 bases). Germline V CDR1 and CDR2: SNHLY, FYNNEI. Trimming left V 8 bases short and J 4 bases short, with 9 bases between. CDR3 length: 11 amino acids. CDR3 in DNA: TGTGCCAGCGGAGGCGGTTACGAGCAGTACTTC. This codes for CASGGGYEQYF. Full variable domain (remainder filled in from reference TRBV2 and TRBJ2-7): EPEVTQTPSHQVTQMGQEVILRCVPISNHLYFYWYRQILGQKVEFLVSFYNNEISEKSEIFDDQFSVERPDGSNFTLKIRSTKLEDSAMYFCASGGGYEQYFGPGTRLTVT.

This chain connects TRBV3-1 (or the pseudogene TRBV3-2) to TRBJ2-2; 11 nucleotides agree with TRBD2. The CDR3 extends over 17 amino acids. Germline CDR1 LGHDT, CDR2 YNNKEL (reference sequence). V dropped 1 base and J dropped 6; count of bases not matched to a gene: 7. Here the CDR3 reads CASSQVSGRALAGELFF. The CDR3 DNA follows: TGTGCCAGCAGCCAAGTTAGCGGGAGGGCCCTCGCCGGGGAGCTGTTTTTT.

Concerning this clone: The sample holds other DNA sequences that translate to the same CDR3. V and J are TRBV9 and TRBJ2-5; the D gene is possibly TRBD1 (5 bases). Germline V CDR1 and CDR2: SGDLS, YYNGEE. CDR3 length: 12 residues. Trimming cost V 4 bases and J 5 bases, with 9 bases left between them. CDR3 loop: CASSPPGETQYF. CDR3 coding DNA: TGTGCCAGCAGCCCCCCAGGGGAGACCCAGTACTTC.

V and J are TRBV28 and TRBJ2-3; D is possibly TRBD2 (5 bases). The V end lost 5 bases, the J end lost 4 bases, and 16 bases lay between the germline ends. Germline CDR1 and CDR2: MDHEN and SYDVKM. The CDR3 extends over 15 amino acids. For the CDR3, the DNA is TGTGCCAGCAGTCCCCTGGAGGAGAGATCAGATACGCAGTATTTT. Amino acids: CASSPLEERSDTQYF.

This chain joins TRBV6-5 and TRBJ1-1; 10 nucleotides match TRBD1. The germline gives CDR1 MNHEY, CDR2 SVGAGI. The CDR3 length is 13 residues. After removal of 6 bases from V and 3 bases from J, the junction contained 1 base not matched to a gene. CDR3 sequence: CASRTGGYTEAFF. As DNA, the CDR3 is TGTGCCAGCAGGACAGGGGGCTACACTGAAGCTTTCTTT.

The chain links TRBV11-2 to TRBJ2-1; 9 nucleotides line up with TRBD2. The junction had 7 bases not matched to a gene; V was cut back by 5 bases and J by 2 bases. Germline V lookup: CDR1 SGHAT, CDR2 FQNNGV. This CDR3 has 16 amino acids. This chain's CDR3 is CASSLLAGFTYNEQFF. DNA of the CDR3: TGTGCCAGCAGCCTACTAGCGGGCTTCACCTACAATGAGCAGTTCTTC.

This chain links TRBV5-1 with TRBJ1-2, with a possible D match to TRBD1 (5 bases). The ends were cut back, 4 bases at V and 6 bases at J, with 19 bases in the middle. The CDR3 contains 15 residues. CDR1 and CDR2 (germline): SGHRS, YFSETQ. The CDR3 spells CASSPAVGGNDGYTF. The CDR3 bases are TGCGCCAGCAGCCCCGCGGTGGGGGGGAACGATGGCTACACCTTC.

The rearrangement links TRBV24-1 to TRBJ2-3, with D maybe TRBD1 (5 bases). V was pared by 5 bases and J by 2 bases, with 7 bases between. Germline CDR1 is KGHDR and CDR2 is SFDVKD. CDR3 length equals 13 residues. CDR3 sequence reads: CATSVGHTDTQYF. The CDR3, as DNA: TGTGCCACCAGTGTGGGGCACACAGATACGCAGTATTTT.

This clone was seen many times. The gene calls are TRBV6-1 and TRBJ1-2, with a tentative D call TRBD1 (5 bases). The CDR3 covers 16 residues. With 4 bases removed from V and 6 bases from J, the gap between germline ends came to 21 bases. In germline, CDR1 is MNHNS, CDR2 SASEGT. The CDR3 region is CASSATIRGRVDGYTF. The DNA for the CDR3 is TGTGCCAGCAGTGCGACGATTAGGGGCAGGGTAGATGGCTACACCTTC.

The V and J genes are TRBV11-3 and TRBJ2-7, with D possibly TRBD2 on 5 matching bases. The V gene's germline CDR1 is SGHNT and CDR2 YENEEA. The V gene lost 1 base and the J gene lost 2 bases, with 9 bases spanning the gap. The CDR3 has 14 amino acids. CDR3: CASSLVRGTYEQYF. CDR3 coding DNA: TGTGCCAGCAGCTTAGTTCGGGGAACCTACGAGCAGTACTTC.

The rearrangement uses TRBV7-2 and TRBJ2-3, with D hard to call. V lost 5 bases, J lost 2 bases, and 5 bases lay in between. Germline CDR1 SGHTA, CDR2 FQGNSA. This CDR3 comprises 12 residues. The CDR3 protein is CASSAITDTQYF. The DNA for the CDR3 is TGTGCCAGCAGCGCTATCACAGATACGCAGTATTTT.

J is TRBJ1-5 and V is TRBV6-2 or TRBV6-3; D may be TRBD1 (6 bases). This CDR3 has 16 residues. Trimming left V 6 bases short and J 2 bases short, with 17 bases between. Germline values: CDR1 MNHEY, CDR2 SVGEGT. The CDR3 nucleotides read TGTGCCAGCAGCTTGCCCATTACAGGGCGCAATCAGCCCCAGCATTTT. It encodes CASSLPITGRNQPQHF.

CDR3 protein: CASSSGLAGDEQYV. The CDR3 DNA is TGTGCCAGCAGCTCGGGACTAGCGGGAGACGAGCAGTACGTC. The V and J genes are TRBV13 and TRBJ2-7; 14 bases fit TRBD2. With V trimmed by 4 bases and J by 5 bases, 1 base remained unmatched. CDR1 is PRHDT and CDR2 is FYEKMQ in the germline V gene (reference sequence). The CDR3 is made up of 14 amino acids.

The count of this clone is one. J is TRBJ2-2 and V is TRBV7-2; TRBD1 matches 8 bases. Germline V gene sequence: CDR1 SGHTA, CDR2 FQGNSA. The CDR3 covers 15 residues. V shed 0 bases, J shed 6 bases, and the junction held 3 bases outside the gene matches. The DNA of the CDR3 is TGTGCCAGCAGCTTAGCTCAGGGGGCAGCCGGGGAGCTGTTTTTT. Its translation is CASSLAQGAAGELFF.

This chain links TRBV5-6 with TRBJ2-7, with D perhaps TRBD2 (7 bases). The ends were cut back, 4 bases at V and 6 bases at J, with 20 bases in the middle. The germline CDR1 and CDR2 sequences are SGHDT and YYEEEE. This CDR3 has 15 amino acids. The CDR3 DNA reads as TGTGCCAGCAGCCCGGAAGGGAGGGGGTTTCTCGAGCAGTACTTC. Its translation: CASSPEGRGFLEQYF.

This sequence joins TRBV6-2 or TRBV6-3 and TRBJ2-4; TRBD2 might be the D (5 bases). V lost 2 bases and J 0 bases, leaving 8 bases between the germline ends. Germline CDR1 MNHEY, CDR2 SVGEGT. This CDR3 is built from 15 residues. The CDR3 DNA is TGTGCCAGCAGTTACAGCGGTTTAGCCAAAAACATTCAGTACTTC. Its translation is CASSYSGLAKNIQYF.

The gene calls are TRBV7-2 and TRBJ2-3, with 7 bases fitting TRBD2. The CDR3 is 14 amino acids. Germline V gene lookup returns CDR1 SGHTA and CDR2 FQGNSA. Losses at the gene ends were 1 base for V and 4 bases for J; bases not matched to a gene: 2. The CDR3 region has the DNA TGTGCCAGCAGCTTAGTTGGGGGGGCAGATACGCAGTATTTT. It encodes CASSLVGGADTQYF.

The chain combines TRBV28 with TRBJ1-5, with TRBD1 as a possible D gene (5 bases). The CDR3 spans 15 residues. The germline V gene has CDR1 MDHEN and CDR2 SYDVKM. V dropped 2 bases and J dropped 1 base, with 9 bases sitting between them. The CDR3 reads CASSLARGSNQPQHF. In DNA form, the CDR3 reads TGTGCCAGCAGTTTAGCCCGGGGGAGCAATCAGCCCCAGCATTTT.

This clone showed up just once. The chain is built from TRBV14 and TRBJ2-3; TRBD2 might be the D (6 bases). Between the trimmed V and J ends, which lost 0 bases and 3 bases, there was a span of 16 bases. The CDR3 has 17 residues. CDR1 and CDR2 from the germline V gene are SGHDN and FVKESK. CDR3 region: CASSQDWGELGTDTQYF. CDR3 DNA sequence: TGTGCCAGCAGCCAAGACTGGGGGGAGCTGGGTACAGATACGCAGTATTTT.

The V and J genes are TRBV18 and TRBJ2-3, with a possible D match to TRBD2 (9 bases). CDR3 length: 16 amino acids. CDR1 is KGHSH, CDR2 LQKENI, per germline. The V gene lost 0 bases and the J gene lost 10 bases, with 20 bases spanning the gap. CDR3 bases: TGTGCCAGCTCACCACCGACAGGGGTAGCGGGAGTATCGCAGTATTTT. Protein product: CASSPPTGVAGVSQYF.

This clone was seen more than once but under ten times. The rearrangement joins TRBV4-3 to TRBJ2-1; D is perhaps TRBD2 (5 bases). V lost 0 bases to trimming and J lost 5 bases, with 8 bases between them. There are 14 residues in the CDR3. Germline V CDR1 and CDR2: LGHNA, YSLEER. The CDR3 region has the DNA TGCGCCAGCAGCCAAGATGGAGGTAACAATGAGCAGTTCTTC. Translating gives CASSQDGGNNEQFF.

J is TRBJ2-7 and V is TRBV28; 8 positions match TRBD1. V was clipped by 6 bases and J by 0 bases; unmatched bases: 13. CDR1 is MDHEN and CDR2 is SYDVKM in the germline V gene. CDR3 size: 17 residues. DNA for the CDR3: TGTGCCAGCAGGTTCGGGGACAGGACCCCCCCCTCCTACGAGCAGTACTTC. The encoded protein is CASRFGDRTPPSYEQYF.

This chain uses TRBV6-5 with TRBJ2-5, with D possibly matching TRBD1 (6 bases). V shed 1 base and J shed 2 bases, with 11 bases lying between them. This CDR3 is 15 amino acids long. Germline V gene data show CDR1 as MNHEY and CDR2 as SVGAGI. The CDR3, as DNA: TGTGCCAGCAGTTACTTAGGGACACCTCAAGAGACCCAGTACTTC. Its protein is CASSYLGTPQETQYF.

V gene TRBV6-6 combines with J gene TRBJ1-4; D not resolved. V was clipped by 0 bases and J by 8 bases, with 7 bases between them. The CDR3 is 13 amino acids. CDR1 and CDR2 from the germline V gene are MNHNY and SVGAGI (reference sequence). The CDR3 DNA follows: TGTGCCAGCAGTTACTCCGGGAACGAAAAACTGTTTTTT. Protein sequence: CASSYSGNEKLFF.